The clone carrying this TCR beta chain has a handful of counts. The antigen is not known. Trimming pared 0 bases from V and 4 bases from J, leaving 12 bases between. Germline V lookup: CDR1 MNHEY, CDR2 SVGAGI. The CDR3 runs to 15 residues. The data originate from a study of response to subunit inactivated influenza vaccine. Study conclusions and caveats: With each seasonal influenza vaccination, the authors suggested, few new T cells are recruited.

TCRdb ran MiXCR on the RT-PCR reads and lists one entry per CDR3 protein. The table includes a few hundred thousand distinct CDR3 sequences, about a fifth detected once. The sequence came from a man between 50 and 70 years old who received an inactivated influenza vaccine. The source was PBMCs from blood, collected about 20 months after vaccination. This sequence joins TRBV6-5 and TRBJ1-2, with D unresolved. The CDR3 is CASSYSSGTLYGYTF. The CDR3 coding sequence is TGTGCCAGCAGTTACTCTTCAGGAACACTCTATGGCTACACCTTC.